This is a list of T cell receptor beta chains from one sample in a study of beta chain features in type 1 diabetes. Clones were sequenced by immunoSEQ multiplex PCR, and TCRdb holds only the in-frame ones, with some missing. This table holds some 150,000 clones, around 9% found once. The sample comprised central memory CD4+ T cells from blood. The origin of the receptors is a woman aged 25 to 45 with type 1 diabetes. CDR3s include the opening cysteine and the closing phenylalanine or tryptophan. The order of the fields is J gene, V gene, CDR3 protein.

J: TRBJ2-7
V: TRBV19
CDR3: CASSSIAGGVGYEQYF

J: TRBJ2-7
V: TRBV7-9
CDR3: CASSRDLNSYEQYF

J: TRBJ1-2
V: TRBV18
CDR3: CASSPGQGRLDGYTF

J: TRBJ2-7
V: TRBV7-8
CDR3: CASSYSPGQGREQYF

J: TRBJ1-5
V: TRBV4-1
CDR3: CASSQGGDGNQPQHF

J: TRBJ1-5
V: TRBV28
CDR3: CASRTGEYNQPQHF

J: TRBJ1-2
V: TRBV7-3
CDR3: CASSLKQGAWGYTF

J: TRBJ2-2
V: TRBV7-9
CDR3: CASSLAQFTGELFF

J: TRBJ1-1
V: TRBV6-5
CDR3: CASSYLQVNTEAFF

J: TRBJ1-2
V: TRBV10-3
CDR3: CASGRPEGGYTF

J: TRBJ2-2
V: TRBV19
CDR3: CASSIRPDGMTGELFF

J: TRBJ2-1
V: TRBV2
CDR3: CASSTSSYNEQFF

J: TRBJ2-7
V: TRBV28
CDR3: CASSFLADTYEQYF

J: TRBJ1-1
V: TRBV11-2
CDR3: CASSLTGTELTEAFF

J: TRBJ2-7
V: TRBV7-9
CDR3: CASSSGGGDYEQYF

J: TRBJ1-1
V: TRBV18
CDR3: CASSPGQLINTEAFF

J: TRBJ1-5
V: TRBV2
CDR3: CASSTDQPQHF

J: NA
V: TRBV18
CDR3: CASSPPSVYEQYF

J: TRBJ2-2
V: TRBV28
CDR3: CASSTQGWELFF

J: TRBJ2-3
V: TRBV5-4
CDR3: CASSLRLAGTASTDTQYF

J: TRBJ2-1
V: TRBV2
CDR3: CASSEQGGNEQFF

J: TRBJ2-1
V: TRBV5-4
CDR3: CASSSESGNEQFF

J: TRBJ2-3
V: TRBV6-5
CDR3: CASSYSRGDTQYF

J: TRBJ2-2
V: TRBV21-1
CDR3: CASSTPTSGSSGELFF

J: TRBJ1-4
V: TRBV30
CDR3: CAWSGRARNEKLFF

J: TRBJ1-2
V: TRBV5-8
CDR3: CASSQPAGSNYGYTF

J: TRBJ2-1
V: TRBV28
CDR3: CASAGTSVPNEQFF

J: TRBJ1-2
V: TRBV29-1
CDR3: CSVDRGRGYGYTF

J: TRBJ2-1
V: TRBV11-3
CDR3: CASSPGTSGWQEFF

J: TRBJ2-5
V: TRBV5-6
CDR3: CASSATQSGETQYF

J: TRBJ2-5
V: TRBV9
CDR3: CASSAVPGRAGQETQYF

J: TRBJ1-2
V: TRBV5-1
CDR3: CASSELRGNNYGYTF

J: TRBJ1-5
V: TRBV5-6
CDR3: CASSLADGSNQPQHF

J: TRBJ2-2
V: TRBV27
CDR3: CASSRGQGYTGELFF

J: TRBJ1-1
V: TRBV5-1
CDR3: CASSLVVGTGVYSEAFF

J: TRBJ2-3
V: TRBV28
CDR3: CASSLRGALDTQYF

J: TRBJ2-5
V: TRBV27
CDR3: CASATGQETQYF

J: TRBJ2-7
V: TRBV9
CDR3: CASSVTSGRATEQYF

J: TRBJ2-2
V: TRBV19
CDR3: CASKDGVGVPNTGELFF

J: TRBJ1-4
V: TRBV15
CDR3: CATSRDDRGARGKLFF

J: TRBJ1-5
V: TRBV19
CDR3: CASSIGGNWNQPQHF

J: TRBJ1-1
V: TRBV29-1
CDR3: CSGGSQNTEAFF

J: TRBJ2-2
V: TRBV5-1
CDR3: CASSEQGESTGELFF

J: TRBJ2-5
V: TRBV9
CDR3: CASSDGTSSQETQYF

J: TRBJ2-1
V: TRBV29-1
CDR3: CSVELDRGREEQFF

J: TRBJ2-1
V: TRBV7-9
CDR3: CASSLDNGWEQFF

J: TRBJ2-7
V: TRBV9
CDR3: CASSVTGTSYEQYF

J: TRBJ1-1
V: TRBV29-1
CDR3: CSVRFQGEAFF

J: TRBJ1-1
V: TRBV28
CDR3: CATYRGSNTEAFF

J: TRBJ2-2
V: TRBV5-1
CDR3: CASSVTGDKADTGELFF

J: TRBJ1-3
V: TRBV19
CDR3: CASSLRVGSSGNTIYF